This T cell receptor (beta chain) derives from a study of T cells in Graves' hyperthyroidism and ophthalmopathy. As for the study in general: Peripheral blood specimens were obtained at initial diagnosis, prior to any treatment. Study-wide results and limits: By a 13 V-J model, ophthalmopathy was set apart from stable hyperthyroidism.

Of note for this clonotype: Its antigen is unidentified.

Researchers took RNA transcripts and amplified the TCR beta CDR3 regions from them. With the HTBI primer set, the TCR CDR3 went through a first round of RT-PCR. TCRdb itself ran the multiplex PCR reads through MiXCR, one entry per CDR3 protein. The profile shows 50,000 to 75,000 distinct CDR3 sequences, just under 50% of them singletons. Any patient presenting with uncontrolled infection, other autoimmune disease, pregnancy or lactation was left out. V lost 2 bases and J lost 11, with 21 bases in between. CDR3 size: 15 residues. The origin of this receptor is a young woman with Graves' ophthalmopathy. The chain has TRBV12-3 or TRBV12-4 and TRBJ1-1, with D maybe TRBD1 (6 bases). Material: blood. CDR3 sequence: CASSLFSMGGAYAFF. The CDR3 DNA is TGTGCCAGCAGTTTATTCTCTATGGGGGGCGCGTACGCTTTCTTT.